The 18 T cell receptor beta chains reported below all come from one sample, sequenced in a study of cytomegalovirus exposure and HLA in healthy donors. PCR was performed using 60 Vbeta and 13 Jbeta primers. Clones were read by immunoSEQ multiplex PCR, and TCRdb kept only the in-frame ones, dropping some. The table shows 180,000 or so clones, with 80% occurring only once. The sample consisted of PBMCs. These receptors all come from a woman aged 45-60 years in good health and CMV-seropositive.

The chain recombines TRBV30 with TRBJ1-6, with TRBD1 matching over 7 bases. The CDR3 is 16 amino acids. Germline CDR1 reads GTSNPN; CDR2 reads SVGIG (reference sequence). With V trimmed by 3 bases and J by 4 bases, 9 bases remained unmatched. This CDR3 reads CAWSREGATYNSPLHF. The CDR3 bases are TGTGCCTGGAGCCGGGAGGGGGCAACGTATAATTCACCCCTCCACTTT.

The chain carries TRBV28 and TRBJ2-5; TRBD2 matches at 8 bases. This CDR3 has 16 amino acids. Germline V gene sequence: CDR1 MDHEN, CDR2 SYDVKM. V trimming: 4 bases; J trimming: 5 bases; junction bases outside the gene matches: 12. CDR3 protein: CASSSRRAGVMETQYF. DNA of the CDR3: TGTGCCAGCAGTTCACGAAGAGCGGGAGTGATGGAGACCCAGTACTTC.

CDR3 coding DNA: TGTGCCAGCTCACCTAATACAGGGGGCAGGGGAGAGACCCAGTACTTC. The encoded protein is CASSPNTGGRGETQYF. V and J are TRBV18 and TRBJ2-5; 9 bases line up with TRBD1. The ends lost 3 bases at V and 4 bases at J; junction bases unmatched: 9. Looked up from germline, CDR1 is KGHSH and CDR2 is LQKENI. CDR3 length: 16 amino acids.

V gene TRBV5-1 combines with J gene TRBJ1-2; the D is unclear. CDR1 is SGHRS and CDR2 is YFSETQ in the germline V gene. With 6 bases removed from V and 6 bases from J, the gap between germline ends came to 15 bases. CDR3 size: 13 residues. The CDR3 bases are TGCGCCAGCACGTCGCCCGGGAGGCATGGCTACACCTTC. The encoded protein is CASTSPGRHGYTF.

The CDR3 region has the DNA TGTGCCAGCAGTTACTCGAACACCGCTGGGGCTGGCTACACCTTC. This encodes CASSYSNTAGAGYTF. The chain uses TRBV6-5 and TRBJ1-2; TRBD1 is a possible D gene (5 bases). Germline assignment: CDR1 MNHEY and CDR2 SVGAGI. This CDR3 region has 15 residues. Trimming took 0 bases from V and 7 from J, leaving 15 bases between them.

This chain uses TRBV19 with TRBJ2-1, with TRBD2 identical over 9 bases. The germline CDR1 and CDR2 sequences are LNHDA and SQIVND (reference sequence). V lost 8 bases and J lost 4; bases outside the gene matches: 9. CDR3 length equals 15 residues. Here the CDR3 reads CASSTQRGVYNEQFF. The CDR3 DNA follows: TGTGCCAGTTCCACGCAGCGGGGGGTATACAATGAGCAGTTCTTC.

The chain couples TRBV7-9 to TRBJ2-3; TRBD2 is a possible D gene (5 bases). Trimming pared 2 bases from V and 0 bases from J, leaving 9 bases between. The CDR3 has 15 residues. CDR1 and CDR2 (germline): SEHNR, FQNEAQ (reference sequence). This CDR3 is CASSLSGISTDTQYF. The CDR3 bases are TGTGCCAGCAGCTTATCGGGGATTAGCACAGATACGCAGTATTTT.

This clone is labeled medium-sized. The gene calls are TRBV5-8 and TRBJ2-1, with unresolved D. This CDR3 comprises 13 residues. Trimming stripped 4 bases from V and 7 bases from J, with 12 bases between. Germline V gene lookup returns CDR1 SGHTS and CDR2 YDEGEE. Here the CDR3 reads CASSAYSGNEQFF. Here the CDR3 DNA reads TGTGCCAGCAGCGCGTACAGTGGGAATGAGCAGTTCTTC.

This chain joins TRBV6-1 and TRBJ1-5, with D uncertain. CDR1 MNHNS and CDR2 SASEGT come from the germline V gene. This CDR3 contains 15 residues. Trimming cost V 0 bases and J 4 bases, with 10 bases left between them. CDR3 bases: TGTGCCAGCAGTGAAGCGGCATTGCTGAATCAGCCCCAGCATTTT. Its protein is CASSEAALLNQPQHF.

The chain employs TRBV4-3 and TRBJ1-2; TRBD1 matches at 8 bases. Trimming took 4 bases from V and 3 from J; bases not matched to a gene: 4. The CDR3 runs to 14 residues. CDR1 is LGHNA, CDR2 YSLEER, per germline. CDR3 sequence reads: CASSRTDRDYGYTF. For the CDR3, the DNA is TGCGCCAGCAGCCGCACGGACAGGGACTATGGCTACACCTTC.

This chain uses TRBV5-1 with TRBJ2-5; D might be TRBD1 (5 bases). CDR3 size: 15 residues. V lost 5 bases and J lost 1, with 15 bases in between. Looked up from germline, CDR1 is SGHRS and CDR2 is YFSETQ. The CDR3 reads CASSLNTGVQETQYF. CDR3 DNA sequence: TGCGCCAGCAGTTTGAACACAGGTGTCCAAGAGACCCAGTACTTC.

The V gene is TRBV30, the J gene TRBJ2-2; D is unclear. The germline V gene has CDR1 GTSNPN and CDR2 SVGIG (reference sequence). The CDR3 covers 14 residues. V was clipped by 3 bases and J by 6 bases, with 14 bases between them. Here the CDR3 reads CAWRYRISPGELFF. In DNA form, the CDR3 reads TGTGCCTGGAGGTATAGAATTTCTCCCGGGGAGCTGTTTTTT.

The gene calls are TRBV6-1 and TRBJ2-1; maybe TRBD2 (6 bases). Germline lookup yields CDR1 MNHNS and CDR2 SASEGT. The CDR3 contains 13 residues. V dropped 10 bases and J dropped 8 bases, with 18 bases sitting between them. The CDR3 DNA is TGTGCCATCGGGACTCCCTCCCGGGATGAGCAGTTCTTC. The encoded protein is CAIGTPSRDEQFF.

This chain uses TRBV7-6 with TRBJ2-1; TRBD2 aligns across 13 bases. CDR1 is SGHVS and CDR2 is FNYEAQ in the germline V gene. This CDR3 region has 14 residues. The ends lost 5 bases at V and 6 bases at J; junction bases unmatched: 1. The CDR3 nucleotides are TGTGCCAGCAGCACTAGCGGGAGGGCCAATGAGCAGTTCTTC. This codes for CASSTSGRANEQFF.

This clone appeared a single time. This sequence joins TRBV4-3 and TRBJ1-1; maybe TRBD1 (6 bases). V lost 4 bases to trimming and J lost 4 bases, with 25 bases between them. Germline V gene lookup returns CDR1 LGHNA and CDR2 YSLEER. The CDR3 totals 18 residues. CDR3 in DNA: TGCGCCAGCAGCCTATACGATCCAGGGGTGGCCGGTGGCACTGAAGCTTTCTTT. It is translated as CASSLYDPGVAGGTEAFF.

This chain joins TRBV7-6 and TRBJ1-1; tentative D call: TRBD1 (6 bases). The CDR3 totals 13 residues. Looked up from germline, CDR1 is SGHVS and CDR2 is FNYEAQ. V was clipped by 4 bases and J by 3 bases, with 9 bases between them. The CDR3 protein is CASSWRQDTEAFF. CDR3 DNA sequence: TGTGCCAGCAGCTGGAGACAGGACACTGAAGCTTTCTTT.

This clone has only one observation. The chain joins TRBV11-2 to TRBJ2-5; D is possibly TRBD2 (5 bases). CDR3 length: 15 amino acids. The V end lost 1 base, the J end lost 5 bases, and 14 bases lay between the germline ends. Germline V gives CDR1 SGHAT, CDR2 FQNNGV. CDR3 sequence (DNA): TGTGCCAGCAGCTTAGTGGCGGGCACCTTTGAGACCCAGTACTTC. Its translation: CASSLVAGTFETQYF.

The rearrangement uses TRBV7-2 and TRBJ2-7; 9 nucleotides align to TRBD2. The germline gives CDR1 SGHTA, CDR2 FQGNSA. V was pared by 5 bases and J by 3 bases, with 11 bases of the junction left unmatched. CDR3 length equals 16 residues. The CDR3 nucleotides read TGTGCCAGCAGCGAGGCCCGGGCGGGAGGGCTCTACGAGCAGTACTTC. Residues: CASSEARAGGLYEQYF.